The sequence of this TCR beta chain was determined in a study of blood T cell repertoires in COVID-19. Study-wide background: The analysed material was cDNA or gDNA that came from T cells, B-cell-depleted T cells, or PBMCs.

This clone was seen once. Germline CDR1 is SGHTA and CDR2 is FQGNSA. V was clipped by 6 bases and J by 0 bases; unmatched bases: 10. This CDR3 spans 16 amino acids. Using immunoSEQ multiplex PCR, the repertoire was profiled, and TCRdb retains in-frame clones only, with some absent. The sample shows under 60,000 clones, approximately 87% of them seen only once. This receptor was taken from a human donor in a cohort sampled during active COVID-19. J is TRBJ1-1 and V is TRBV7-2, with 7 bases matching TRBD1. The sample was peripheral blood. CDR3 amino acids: CASSFNPGQLNTEAFF. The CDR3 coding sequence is TGTGCCAGCAGTTTTAATCCGGGACAGCTGAACACTGAAGCTTTCTTT.